These T cell receptor beta chains were read from a single sample in a study of OX40 agonist ivuxolimab in advanced cancers. TCRdb's copy holds only in-frame clones and misses some; the assay was immunoSEQ multiplex PCR. The sample yields approximately 61,000 clones, roughly 80% seen once. The sample here was CD4+ or CD8+ T cells sorted from blood, taken in a trial of the OX40 agonist ivuxolimab. The receptors were sampled from an adult with an advanced solid tumor such as melanoma, head and neck, liver or kidney cancer. Both conserved end residues are part of each CDR3. A D gene is named only where the DNA matches it firmly. Where a row states a size, it is once, few, many or the class of an expanded clone; other rows omit it.

>-|TRBJ2-7|TRBV13|-
CASSSHRLGYEQYF
TGTGCCAGCAGCTCACACCGACTTGGCTACGAGCAGTACTTC
>few|TRBJ1-1|TRBV19|-
CASMTGNTEAFF
TGTGCCAGTATGACGGGGAACACTGAAGCTTTCTTT
>-|TRBJ1-5|TRBV11-2|TRBD1
CASSPDRGDQPQHF
TGTGCCAGCAGCCCGGACAGGGGAGATCAGCCCCAGCATTTT
>-|TRBJ1-1|TRBV5-6|-
CASSLIWNTEAFF
TGTGCCAGCAGCTTGATCTGGAACACTGAAGCTTTCTTT
>-|TRBJ2-3|TRBV5-1|TRBD2
CASSLPSGISTDTQYF
TGCGCCAGCAGCTTGCCTAGCGGGATCAGCACAGATACGCAGTATTTT
>once|TRBJ1-1|TRBV5-4|-
CASSLRGKENTEAFF
TGTGCCAGCAGCTTGAGGGGAAAGGAGAACACTGAAGCTTTCTTT
>-|TRBJ1-2|TRBV2|TRBD1
CASLLGTVVGYTF
TGTGCCAGCTTACTCGGGACAGTTGTCGGCTACACCTTC
>-|TRBJ2-1|TRBV7-2|TRBD1
CASSSDLLYPGQGEGGEFF
TGTGCCAGCAGCTCCGACCTACTATATCCGGGACAGGGTGAGGGCGGGGAGTTCTTC
>-|TRBJ1-6|TRBV5-4|-
CASSFVQEDSPLHF
TGTGCCAGCAGCTTCGTTCAAGAGGATTCACCCCTCCACTTT
>-|TRBJ2-5|TRBV10-1|-
CASSESGLADETQYF
TGCGCCAGCAGTGAGTCCGGCCTAGCCGATGAGACCCAGTACTTC
>-|TRBJ2-7|TRBV5-6|TRBD1
CASSFTGESYEQYF
TGTGCCAGCAGCTTCACAGGGGAATCCTACGAGCAGTACTTC
>-|TRBJ2-7|TRBV25-1|-
CASSELLLGEQYF
TGTGCCAGCAGTGAATTGTTGTTGGGCGAGCAGTACTTC
>-|TRBJ1-5|TRBV6-1|-
CASSVAGIGNQPQHF
TGTGCCAGCAGCGTGGCAGGGATAGGCAATCAGCCCCAGCATTTT
>-|TRBJ1-1|TRBV5-1|-
CASSPSTATYTEAFF
TGCGCCAGCAGCCCCAGCACAGCGACTTACACTGAAGCTTTCTTT
>-|TRBJ2-2|TRBV5-1|-
CASSYLTASTGELFF
TGCGCCAGCAGCTATTTGACCGCCTCGACCGGGGAGCTGTTTTTT
>-|TRBJ2-7|TRBV6-5|TRBD2
CASSLSGTAYEQYF
TGTGCCAGCAGCCTAAGCGGGACTGCCTACGAGCAGTACTTC
>-|TRBJ2-3|TRBV13|-
CASSLRVITDTQYF
TGTGCCAGCAGCCTCCGCGTGATCACAGATACGCAGTATTTT
>-|TRBJ1-3|TRBV14|TRBD1
CASSRPDRAYVEDPGNTIYF
TGTGCCAGCAGCCGCCCGGACAGGGCCTACGTGGAGGACCCTGGAAACACCATATATTTT
>-|TRBJ1-1|TRBV5-4|-
CASNSFLRVNTEAFF
TGTGCCAGCAACTCGTTTCTAAGGGTGAACACTGAAGCTTTCTTT
>-|TRBJ2-3|TRBV7-3|-
CASSRLTGTDTQYF
TGTGCCAGCAGCCGTCTAACGGGCACAGATACGCAGTATTTT
>-|TRBJ2-1|TRBV19|-
CASSIDGSNEQFF
TGTGCCAGTAGTATAGACGGATCAAATGAGCAGTTCTTC
>-|TRBJ2-2|TRBV27|TRBD2
CASKRRGLAGYANTGELFF
TGTGCCAGCAAGCGTAGGGGGCTAGCGGGATACGCGAACACCGGGGAGCTGTTTTTT
>-|TRBJ2-7|TRBV4-2|TRBD1
CASSLFRGLSYEQYF
TGTGCCAGCAGCCTTTTCAGGGGGCTCTCCTACGAGCAGTACTTC
>-|TRBJ2-3|TRBV6-5|-
CASSYGSTPYTQYF
TGTGCCAGCAGTTATGGGTCTACCCCCTATACGCAGTATTTT
>many|TRBJ2-2|TRBV5-4|TRBD1
CASSWGTGDTGELFF
TGTGCCAGCAGCTGGGGGACAGGGGACACCGGGGAGCTGTTTTTT
>-|TRBJ2-1|TRBV11-2|-
CASSRTGAGQQFF
TGTGCCAGCAGCCGGACTGGAGCTGGGCAGCAGTTCTTC